The sequence of this TCR beta chain was determined in a study of human T cells and chemical hapten exposure (dated by TCRdb to the early 2020s). Turning to the overall study: For sensitization, 2% DPC in acetone was applied to an approximately 2 cm by approximately 2 cm area of upper inner arm skin. Patients additionally received weekly therapeutic DPC doses to the scalp throughout the approximately 25-week study period. Patch testing was done on the upper back using Finn chambers containing 0.01% DPC, and results were scored after 6 days according to International Contact Dermatitis Research Group standards. The mostly female patient cohort included alopecia areata with under or over 50% scalp involvement, alopecia totalis and alopecia universalis. Libraries were pooled for sequencing, and per-sample TCR yields varied mainly because of small differences in library volumes within the pool. This study followed changes in the peripheral blood TCR repertoire in vivo during primary and secondary sensitization of alopecia patients to the hapten diphenylcyclopropenone (DPC). Blood was sampled from patients pre-sensitization (week 0) and at 2, 6 and about 24 weeks after DPC sensitization. Blood for TCR sequencing was provided by twenty-nine alopecia patients at one to four time points (pre-sensitization, 2, 6 and 24 weeks).

Results and caveats for the whole study, not just this receptor: Significantly more large CDR3 similarity clusters were formed by expanded TCRs than by pre-sensitization or healthy control sets, consistent with antigen-driven responses. A positive correlation was found between the number of PT1 expanded TCRs and patch test score, with significance reached at thresholds 8, 16 and 32 but not 4. Because every patient had alopecia, a presumed autoimmune disease, the patients' immune response might differ from that of healthy individuals. Repeated subsampling changed both the strength of the expansion versus patch-test correlation and the threshold at which that correlation became significant. No change with DPC sensitization was found in the number of TCRs above 1 in 1000 frequency, and no evidence of global repertoire structure alterations was found.

V and J are truncated by 6 bases and 2 bases respectively, leaving an intervening sequence of 10 bases. Reading the germline V gene (reference sequence) gives CDR1 SEHNR and CDR2 FQNEAQ. The CDR3 holds 13 amino acids from the cysteine to the phenylalanine. The read is trimmed to its CDR3 DNA, 39 bases read in frame from base 1. Interpreted using the paper, the time point label stands for: patch test 1, 2 weeks after DPC sensitization. The treatment or condition label corresponds to: therapeutic diphenylcyclopropenone sensitization with weekly scalp DPC. At every patch-test visit, the blood draw took place before the patch test was put on. Patients were considered eligible if aged 18 to 70, diagnosed with alopecia and deemed suitable for DPC therapy, and patients were excluded if pregnant. Unfractionated whole blood was collected in Tempus Blood RNA tubes, and total RNA was extracted from that blood.

The method behind the library was RACE. TCRdb names NextSeq 500 as the instrument used. During library preparation, unique molecular identifiers were attached to individual cDNA molecules so that TCRs could be counted in a quantitative, reproducible way. For every blood RNA sample, sequencing covered both the TCR alpha and TCR beta chains. Per the source publication's procedure: A median of about 87,000 TCRs per sample was observed, with a range of about 23,224 to 750,000. V, J and CDR3 annotation of the TCR reads was performed with the Decombinator software suite. To make PS versus PT1 abundance plots, every sample was subsampled to the same number of TCRs (28,000). Expanded TCRs were defined as absent before sensitization and observed at least eight times at the 2-week time point. The raw public data were reprocessed by TCRdb itself: fastp quality trimming at Q25, MiXCR clonotype calling, in-frame beta chains only. Rows merge per CDR3 protein into single entries with the most common DNA and genes. TCRdb assigned the V and J calls; the authors' analysis was not used. In all, the sample holds around 300,000 distinct CDR3 sequences, and about 7% of those were seen once. Around 8.4% of the sample is held by the ten biggest clonotypes.

The sample holds many counts of this clonotype. This receptor's antigen is unknown. No much larger clone exists at a distance of one base, and base qualities are not known. Sequences were derived from whole blood, sampled in connection with sensitization to the hapten diphenylcyclopropenone (DPC). This sequence originates from a woman younger than 35 with alopecia areata. Some clones in this sample may be carry-over from other donors' samples. The sequence joins TRBV7-9 to TRBJ1-2; the D gene identity is not certain. The CDR3 region reads CASRPGYNYGYTF. The nucleotide sequence is given as TGTGCCAGCAGGCCGGGTTACAACTATGGCTACACCTTC.